These 5 T cell receptor beta chains were sequenced from one sample in a study of blood T cell repertoires in COVID-19. The protocol was immunoSEQ multiplex PCR, while the TCRdb copy is restricted to in-frame clones and leaves out a portion. Among a few hundred thousand clones listed, around 80% were seen once. Sequencing input: peripheral blood. The receptors were gathered from a woman in her twenties or thirties with COVID-19, enrolled during active disease.

The chain has TRBV7-2 and TRBJ2-1, with 7 bases identical to TRBD2. Germline V gives CDR1 SGHTA, CDR2 FQGNSA. There are 14 residues in the CDR3. Trimming removed 1 base from V and 3 bases from J; junction bases left unmatched: 0. The CDR3 sequence: CASSLGGGYNEQFF. The DNA of the CDR3 is TGTGCCAGCAGCTTAGGCGGGGGCTACAATGAGCAGTTCTTC.

This clone was counted between two and nine times. The chain couples TRBV10-3 to TRBJ2-7; 7 bases agree with TRBD1. CDR3 length: 14 amino acids. Germline CDR1 is ENHRY and CDR2 is SYGVKD. V shed 4 bases and J 2 bases; nucleotides not matched to a gene: 5. The CDR3 here is CAISGGQLTYEQYF. The CDR3 DNA is TGTGCCATCAGTGGGGGACAGCTTACCTACGAGCAGTACTTC.

The rearrangement links TRBV15 to TRBJ1-3; D is perhaps TRBD1 (5 bases). Trimming stripped 0 bases from V and 3 bases from J, with 9 bases between. CDR1 and CDR2 (germline): LNHNV, YYDKDF (reference sequence). This CDR3 contains 15 residues. CDR3 in DNA: TGTGCCACCAGCAGAGACCAGGGTAGTGGAAACACCATATATTTT. Encoded protein: CATSRDQGSGNTIYF.

This clone has only one observation. The V and J genes are TRBV2 and TRBJ2-3, with TRBD1 matching over 10 bases. The V gene's germline CDR1 is SNHLY and CDR2 FYNNEI. Germline trimming cut 6 bases from V and 9 bases from J; bases unmatched to any gene: 3. The CDR3 consists of 12 residues. In DNA, the CDR3 is TGTGCCAGCAGGGGGGACAGGGGAACGCAGTATTTT. Residues: CASRGDRGTQYF.

This clone has only one observation. This sequence joins TRBV5-5 and TRBJ2-1, with TRBD1 matching 12 bases. V lost 7 bases and J lost 2; bases outside the gene matches: 13. The CDR3 sequence is 18 residues long. The germline gives CDR1 SGHKS, CDR2 YYEKEE (reference sequence). DNA for the CDR3: TGTGCCAGCTTGATTCGGGGACAGGGGGCTGCAACCTACAATGAGCAGTTCTTC. Translation gives CASLIRGQGAATYNEQFF.